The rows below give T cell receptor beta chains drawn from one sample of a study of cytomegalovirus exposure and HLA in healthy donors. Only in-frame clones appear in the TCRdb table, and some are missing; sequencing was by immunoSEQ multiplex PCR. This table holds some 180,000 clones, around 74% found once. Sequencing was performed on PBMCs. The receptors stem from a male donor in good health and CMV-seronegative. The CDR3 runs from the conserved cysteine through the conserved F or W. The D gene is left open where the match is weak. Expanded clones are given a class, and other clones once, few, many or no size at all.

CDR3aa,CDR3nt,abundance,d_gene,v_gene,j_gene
CAWSVPRTSGTDTQYF,TGTGCCTGGAGTGTACCTAGGACTAGCGGGACAGATACGCAGTATTTT,-,TRBD2,TRBV30,TRBJ2-3
CAWSVKQGNEQFF,TGTGCCTGGAGTGTAAAACAGGGCAATGAGCAGTTCTTC,-,-,TRBV30,TRBJ2-1
CASSPRNPHDIQYF,TGTGCCAGCAGTCCGCGCAATCCTCATGACATTCAGTACTTC,-,-,TRBV2,TRBJ2-4
CASSRDTNNSPLHF,TGTGCCAGCAGCCGGGACACAAATAATTCACCCCTCCACTTT,-,-,TRBV27,TRBJ1-6
CAWSHTGNEQFF,TGTGCCTGGAGTCACACAGGCAATGAGCAGTTCTTC,-,-,TRBV30,TRBJ2-1
CASSVEGLAGNEQYF,TGTGCCAGCAGCGTAGAGGGACTAGCGGGAAACGAGCAGTACTTC,-,TRBD2,TRBV9,TRBJ2-7
CAWRKKGSGDEQYF,TGTGCCTGGCGCAAAAAAGGATCGGGGGACGAGCAGTACTTC,-,-,TRBV30,TRBJ2-7
CASGLVSGSERFF,TGTGCTAGTGGTTTGGTATCCGGGTCAGAGCGGTTCTTC,-,-,TRBV12-5,TRBJ2-1
CASSFSRTGASYNEQFF,TGTGCCAGCAGCTTTTCCAGAACAGGAGCCTCCTACAATGAGCAGTTCTTC,-,-,TRBV7-9,TRBJ2-1
CASSQGRGRSITEAFF,TGCGCCAGCAGCCAAGGTAGGGGGCGATCGATCACTGAAGCTTTCTTT,-,TRBD1,TRBV4-1,TRBJ1-1
CASSQVRGTSGVDTQYF,TGCGCCAGCAGCCAAGTCCGAGGGACTAGCGGGGTTGATACGCAGTATTTT,-,TRBD2,TRBV4-1,TRBJ2-3
CASSMAFRGTVAYEQYF,TGTGCCAGTAGTATGGCCTTCCGGGGGACCGTCGCCTACGAGCAGTACTTC,-,-,TRBV19,TRBJ2-7
CASRGTGEGTQYF,TGTGCCAGCAGGGGGACAGGGGAAGGTACCCAGTACTTC,few,TRBD1,TRBV6-5,TRBJ2-5
CASSSPGDRNQPQHF,TGTGCCAGCAGTTCTCCGGGGGACAGAAATCAGCCCCAGCATTTT,-,TRBD1,TRBV6-6,TRBJ1-5
CASSLGGQPQHF,TGTGCCAGCAGCTTAGGAGGGCAGCCCCAGCATTTT,-,-,TRBV7-3,TRBJ1-5
CASSYPFQALHF,TGTGCCAGTAGCTACCCGTTTCAGGCCCTCCACTTT,-,-,TRBV19,TRBJ1-6
CASSLTGFGNQPQHF,TGTGCCAGCAGTTTGACAGGGTTCGGCAATCAGCCCCAGCATTTT,-,TRBD1,TRBV5-5,TRBJ1-5